This T cell receptor beta chain was sequenced in a study of OX40 agonist ivuxolimab in advanced cancers. Sequencing was performed with immunoSEQ multiplex PCR; in TCRdb, only in-frame clones are kept and a portion is missing. This table holds 70,000 to 85,000 clones, approximately 90% found once. Study-level results: Antigen specificity of clonally expanded peripheral T cells was not established.

This clone was seen only once. What it binds is unknown. The CDR3 extends over 14 amino acids. V gave up 4 bases and J gave up 7 bases, with 17 bases separating them. Germline assignment: CDR1 SGHTA and CDR2 FQGNSA. The rearrangement links TRBV7-2 to TRBJ2-7; the D gene is possibly TRBD1 (6 bases). The specimen comprised CD4+ or CD8+ T cells sorted from blood, sampled in a trial of the OX40 agonist ivuxolimab. The source of this sequence is an adult with an advanced solid tumor such as melanoma, head and neck, liver or kidney cancer. CDR3 bases: TGTGCCAGCAGCTCCCGGGACCCGAGGGGGGAGCAGTACTTC. As protein: CASSSRDPRGEQYF.